One T cell receptor beta chain is described in this entry. Generated by immunoSEQ multiplex PCR, the TCRdb table keeps only in-frame clones and is missing some. The data show about 110,000 clones, with roughly nine tenths seen just once and more than 0.65% held by the top ten. These data come from a study of siplizumab effects on memory and regulatory T cells. V lost 7 bases and J 8 bases, leaving 14 bases between the germline ends. This CDR3 has 13 amino acids. Germline V gives CDR1 SEHNR, CDR2 FQNEAQ (reference sequence). Sequenced material: Tregs sorted from blood. The genes are TRBV7-9 and TRBJ1-4; D may be TRBD1 (5 bases). The receptor comes from a human donor in good health. This CDR3 reads CASTKQGAEKLFF. The CDR3, as DNA: TGTGCCAGCACCAAACAAGGGGCCGAAAAACTGTTTTTT.